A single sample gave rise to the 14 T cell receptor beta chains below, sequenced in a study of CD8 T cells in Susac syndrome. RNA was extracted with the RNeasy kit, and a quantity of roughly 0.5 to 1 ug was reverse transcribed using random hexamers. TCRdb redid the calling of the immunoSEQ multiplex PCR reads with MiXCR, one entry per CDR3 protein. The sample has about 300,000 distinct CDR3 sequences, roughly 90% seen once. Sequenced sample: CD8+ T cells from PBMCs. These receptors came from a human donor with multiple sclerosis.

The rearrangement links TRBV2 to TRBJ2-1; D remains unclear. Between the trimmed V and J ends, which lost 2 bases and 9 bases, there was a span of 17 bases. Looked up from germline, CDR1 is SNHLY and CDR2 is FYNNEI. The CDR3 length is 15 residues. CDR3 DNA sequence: TGTGCCAGCAGTGAACTTGGGGTCCTCCCGGGTGAGCAGTTCTTC. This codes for CASSELGVLPGEQFF.

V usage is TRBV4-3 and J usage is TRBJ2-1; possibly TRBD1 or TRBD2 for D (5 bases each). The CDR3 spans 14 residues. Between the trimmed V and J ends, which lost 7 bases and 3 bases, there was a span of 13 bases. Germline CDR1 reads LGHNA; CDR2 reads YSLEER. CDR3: CASNMAGSYNEQFF. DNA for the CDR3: TGCGCCAGCAATATGGCAGGGAGCTACAATGAGCAGTTCTTC.

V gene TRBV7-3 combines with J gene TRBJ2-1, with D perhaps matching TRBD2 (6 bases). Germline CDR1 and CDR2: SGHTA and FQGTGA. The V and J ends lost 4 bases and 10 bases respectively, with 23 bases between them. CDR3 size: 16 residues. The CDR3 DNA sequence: TGTGCCAGCAGCTCTCGAGTTAGCGGCGTCCCCGGGGAGCAGTTCTTC. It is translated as CASSSRVSGVPGEQFF.

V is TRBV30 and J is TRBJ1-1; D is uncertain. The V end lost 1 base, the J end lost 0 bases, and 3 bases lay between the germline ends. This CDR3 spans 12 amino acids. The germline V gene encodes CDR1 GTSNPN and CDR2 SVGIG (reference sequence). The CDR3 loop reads CAWSEMNTEAFF. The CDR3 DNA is TGTGCCTGGAGTGAGATGAACACTGAAGCTTTCTTT. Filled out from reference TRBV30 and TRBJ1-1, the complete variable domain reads SQTIHQWPATLVQPVGSPLSLECTVEGTSNPNLYWYRQAAGRGLQLLFYSVGIGQISSEVPQNLSASRPQDRQFILSSKKLLLSDSGFYLCAWSEMNTEAFFGQGTRLTVV.

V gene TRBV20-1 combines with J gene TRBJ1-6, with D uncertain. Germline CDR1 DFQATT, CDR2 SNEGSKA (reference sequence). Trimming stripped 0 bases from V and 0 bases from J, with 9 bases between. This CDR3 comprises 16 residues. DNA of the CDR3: TGCAGTGCTAGAGACCTAGCGAGCTCCTATAATTCACCCCTCCACTTT. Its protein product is CSARDLASSYNSPLHF.

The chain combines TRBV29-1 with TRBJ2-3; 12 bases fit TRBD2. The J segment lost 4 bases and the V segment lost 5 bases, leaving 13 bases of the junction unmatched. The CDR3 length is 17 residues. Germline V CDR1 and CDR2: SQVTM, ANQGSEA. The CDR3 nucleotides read TGCAGCGTTCAAAAGGGCCTAGCGGGGGGGCCAGCAGATACGCAGTATTTT. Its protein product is CSVQKGLAGGPADTQYF.

CDR3: CASSWTSGGASDTQYF. The CDR3 nucleotides are TGTGCCAGCAGTTGGACTAGCGGGGGGGCATCAGATACGCAGTATTTT. The V gene is TRBV28, the J gene TRBJ2-3; TRBD2 aligns across 15 bases. Per the germline V gene, CDR1 is MDHEN and CDR2 is SYDVKM. V shed 4 bases, J shed 4 bases, and the junction held 3 bases outside the gene matches. The CDR3 length is 16 residues.

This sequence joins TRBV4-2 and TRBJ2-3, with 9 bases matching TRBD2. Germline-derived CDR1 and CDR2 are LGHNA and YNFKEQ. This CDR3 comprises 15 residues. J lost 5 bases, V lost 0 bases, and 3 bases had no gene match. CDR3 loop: CASSQEAGGGDTQYF. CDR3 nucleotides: TGTGCCAGCAGCCAAGAAGCGGGGGGCGGAGATACGCAGTATTTT.

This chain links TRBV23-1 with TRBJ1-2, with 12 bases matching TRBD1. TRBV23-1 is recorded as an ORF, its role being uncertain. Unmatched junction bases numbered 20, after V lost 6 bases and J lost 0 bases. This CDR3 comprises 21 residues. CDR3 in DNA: TGCGCCAGCAGCCGAAAGGGGACAGGGGGCCCGTCAATTCCAGCTAACTATGGCTACACCTTC. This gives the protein CASSRKGTGGPSIPANYGYTF.

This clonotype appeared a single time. The DNA for the CDR3 is TGTGCCAGCAGCACTGCGGCAGGGCGCCCGTACAATGAGCAGTTCTTC. Its translation: CASSTAAGRPYNEQFF. The V and J genes are TRBV28 and TRBJ2-1; a possible D gene is TRBD1 (5 bases). CDR3 length: 16 amino acids. Germline CDR1 reads MDHEN; CDR2 reads SYDVKM. The V end was cut by 6 bases, the J end by 4 bases, with 19 bases between.

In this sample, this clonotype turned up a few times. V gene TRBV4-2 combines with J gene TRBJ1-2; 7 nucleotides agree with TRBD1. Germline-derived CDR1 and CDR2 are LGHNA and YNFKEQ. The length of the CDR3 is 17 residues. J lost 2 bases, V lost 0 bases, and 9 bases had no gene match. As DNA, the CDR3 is TGTGCCAGCAGCCAAGATTCGAGTGGACAGGCGAACTATGGCTACACCTTC. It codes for CASSQDSSGQANYGYTF.

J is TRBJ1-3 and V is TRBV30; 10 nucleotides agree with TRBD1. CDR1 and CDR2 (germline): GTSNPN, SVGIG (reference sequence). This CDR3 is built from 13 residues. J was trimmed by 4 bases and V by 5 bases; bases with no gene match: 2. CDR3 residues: CAWGTGVGNTIYF. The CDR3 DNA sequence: TGTGCCTGGGGGACAGGGGTAGGAAACACCATATATTTT.

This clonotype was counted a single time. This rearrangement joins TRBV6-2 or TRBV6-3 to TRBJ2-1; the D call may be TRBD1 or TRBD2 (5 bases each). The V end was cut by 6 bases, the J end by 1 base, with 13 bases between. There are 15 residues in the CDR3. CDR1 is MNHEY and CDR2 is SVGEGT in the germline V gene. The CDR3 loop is CASSGTAESYNEQFF. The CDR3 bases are TGTGCCAGCAGCGGGACGGCCGAGTCCTACAATGAGCAGTTCTTC.

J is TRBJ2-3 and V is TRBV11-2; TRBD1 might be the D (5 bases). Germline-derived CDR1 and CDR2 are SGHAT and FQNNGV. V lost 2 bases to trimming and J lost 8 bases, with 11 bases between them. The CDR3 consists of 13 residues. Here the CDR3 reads CASSLIVQGTQYF. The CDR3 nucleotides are TGTGCCAGCAGCTTAATCGTGCAGGGTACGCAGTATTTT.